This section outlines one TCR beta chain sequence together with its context. The sample belongs to a study of blood T cell repertoires in COVID-19. Germline lookup yields CDR1 SGHTA and CDR2 FQGNSA. This CDR3 is built from 14 residues. J was trimmed by 5 bases and V by 4 bases; bases with no gene match: 0. TCRdb's copy holds only in-frame clones and misses some; the assay was immunoSEQ multiplex PCR. The sample shows fewer than 400,000 clones, 80% to 90% of them seen only once. The chain carries TRBV7-2 and TRBJ2-1; 12 positions match TRBD2. The sequenced sample consisted of peripheral blood. The TCR sequence derives from a man aged 25-45 years with active or convalescent COVID-19. This CDR3 reads CASSWTSGDNEQFF. CDR3 DNA sequence: TGTGCCAGCAGCTGGACTAGCGGGGACAATGAGCAGTTCTTC.